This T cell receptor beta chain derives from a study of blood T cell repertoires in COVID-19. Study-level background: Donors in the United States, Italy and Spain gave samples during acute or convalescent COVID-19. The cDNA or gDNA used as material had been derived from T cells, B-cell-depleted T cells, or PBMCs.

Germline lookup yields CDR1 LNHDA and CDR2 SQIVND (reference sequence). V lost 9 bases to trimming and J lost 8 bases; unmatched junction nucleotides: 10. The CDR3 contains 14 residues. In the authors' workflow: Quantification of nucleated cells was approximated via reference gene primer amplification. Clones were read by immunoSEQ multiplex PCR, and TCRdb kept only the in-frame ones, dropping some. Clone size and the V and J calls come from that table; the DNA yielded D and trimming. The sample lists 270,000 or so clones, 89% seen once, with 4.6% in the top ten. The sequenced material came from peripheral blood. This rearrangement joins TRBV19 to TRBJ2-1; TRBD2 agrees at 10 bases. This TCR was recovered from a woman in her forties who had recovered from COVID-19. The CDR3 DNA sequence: TGTGCCAGCCGCCTAGCGGGAGAAGGACATGAGCAGTTCTTC. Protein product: CASRLAGEGHEQFF. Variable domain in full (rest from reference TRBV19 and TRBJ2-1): DGGITQSPKYLFRKEGQNVTLSCEQNLNHDAMYWYRQDPGQGLRLIYYSQIVNDFQKGDIAEGYSVSREKKESFPLTVTSAQKNPTAFYLCASRLAGEGHEQFFGPGTRLTVL.